This T cell receptor beta chain was found in a study of blood T cell repertoires in COVID-19. About the research overall: Material from acute and convalescent COVID-19 was sourced from the United States, Italy and Spain.

Data came from immunoSEQ multiplex PCR; TCRdb stores just in-frame clones and leaves some out. The data contain roughly 200,000 clones, around 90% of them singletons. V lost 2 bases to trimming and J lost 0 bases, with 11 bases between them. Germline V gene data show CDR1 as MNHEY and CDR2 as SMNVEV (reference sequence). The CDR3 runs to 15 residues. Sequenced input: peripheral blood. This sequence joins TRBV27 and TRBJ2-7; tentative D call: TRBD2 (6 bases). The sequence was obtained from a young man with active or convalescent COVID-19. The CDR3 loop is CASSLKGRGSYEQYF. The CDR3 DNA follows: TGTGCCAGCAGTTTAAAGGGGCGGGGCTCCTACGAGCAGTACTTC.